This T cell receptor beta chain was observed in a study of siplizumab effects on memory and regulatory T cells. Germline loops: CDR1 SGHVS, CDR2 FQNEAQ. Trimming left V 2 bases short and J 2 bases short, with 15 bases between. CDR3 length: 16 amino acids. Findings and limits, study-wide: Mappable alloreactive CD4+ clones were on average approximately 70% Treg-derived with siplizumab, less than 30% in controls. Sequences that were alloreactive and traceable to unstimulated CD4+ memory cells were significantly reduced by siplizumab.

This clone was observed many times. Its matching antigen is unknown. Clones were read by immunoSEQ multiplex PCR, and TCRdb kept only the in-frame ones, dropping some. The sample contains around 68,000 clones, about 90% of which appear only once. The rearrangement joins TRBV7-8 to TRBJ1-1; D is perhaps TRBD1 (6 bases). The sequencing sample was made of Tregs sorted from blood. The TCR was taken from a human donor in good health. The DNA for the CDR3 is TGTGCCAGCAGCTTAAGGAGGGGCAGGGGAAACACTGAAGCTTTCTTT. It specifies CASSLRRGRGNTEAFF.